This entry lists 6 T cell receptor beta chains sequenced from one sample in a study of cytomegalovirus exposure and HLA in healthy donors (dated by TCRdb to about 2017). Library generation was performed with the immunoSEQ multiplex PCR assay. The source is immuneACCESS, and TCRdb retained only in-frame sequences with V and J called. Part of the clones is not carried over; for the studies checked, unresolved V genes explain less than half of this, and the remainder is unexplained. This sample gives some 170,000 clones in total; around nine tenths of them show up just once. Roughly 2.7% of the sample is taken by the ten largest. Source material: PBMCs. Receptors were obtained from a man between 18 and 29 years old in good health and CMV-seropositive.

J is TRBJ2-1 and V is TRBV27; 7 positions agree with TRBD1. V dropped 3 bases and J dropped 5; count of bases not matched to a gene: 1. The CDR3 sequence is 13 residues long. Germline loops: CDR1 MNHEY, CDR2 SMNVEV (reference sequence). The CDR3 here is CASSFGTDNEQFF. As DNA, the CDR3 is TGTGCCAGCAGTTTTGGGACAGACAATGAGCAGTTCTTC.

The chain uses TRBV6-5 and TRBJ1-5, with D tentatively TRBD1 (6 bases). With 6 bases removed from V and 6 bases from J, the gap between germline ends came to 12 bases. The CDR3 is 13 amino acids. Germline CDR1 and CDR2: MNHEY and SVGAGI. CDR3 sequence reads: CASSPDRFQPQHF. The CDR3, as DNA: TGTGCCAGCAGCCCCGACAGGTTTCAGCCCCAGCATTTT.

The J gene is TRBJ2-3, the V gene TRBV30; 8 nucleotides match TRBD2. Losses at the gene ends were 8 bases for V and 5 bases for J; bases not matched to a gene: 6. Germline V gene data show CDR1 as GTSNPN and CDR2 as SVGIG (reference sequence). The CDR3 extends over 12 amino acids. Written as DNA, the CDR3 is TGTGCCGCCCCGGGGGGGCAAGATACGCAGTATTTT. This codes for CAAPGGQDTQYF.

The chain couples TRBV28 to TRBJ2-4, with TRBD1 as a possible D gene (6 bases). From germline, CDR1 is MDHEN and CDR2 SYDVKM. This CDR3 contains 15 residues. Trimming removed 6 bases at V and 4 bases at J, with 16 bases between. In nucleotides, the CDR3 is TGTGCCAGCAGCTCCGGACAGCTCCTAAAAAACATTCAGTACTTC. As protein: CASSSGQLLKNIQYF.

This clone has only a few counts. The J gene is TRBJ2-7, the V gene TRBV4-1; D might be TRBD2 (5 bases). V was shortened by 4 bases and J by 3 bases, with 10 bases between the two germline ends. Looked up from germline, CDR1 is MGHRA and CDR2 is YSYEKL. This CDR3 is 13 amino acids long. As DNA, the CDR3 is TGCGCCAGCAGCCCTAAACGGGGCTACGAGCAGTACTTC. Translation gives CASSPKRGYEQYF.

The V and J genes are TRBV15 and TRBJ1-1, with no clear D. This CDR3 region has 12 residues. Per germline, CDR1 LNHNV and CDR2 YYDKDF (reference sequence). The ends were cut back, 2 bases at V and 8 bases at J, with 9 bases in the middle. CDR3 nucleotide sequence: TGTGCCACCAGCAGACCGTCGGGGGAAGCTTTCTTT. The encoded protein is CATSRPSGEAFF. The variable domain in full, completed from reference TRBV15 and TRBJ1-1, reads DAMVIQNPRYQVTQFGKPVTLSCSQTLNHNVMYWYQQKSSQAPKLLFHYYDKDFNNEADTPDNFQSRRPNTSFCFLDIRSPGLGDTAMYLCATSRPSGEAFFGQGTRLTVV.